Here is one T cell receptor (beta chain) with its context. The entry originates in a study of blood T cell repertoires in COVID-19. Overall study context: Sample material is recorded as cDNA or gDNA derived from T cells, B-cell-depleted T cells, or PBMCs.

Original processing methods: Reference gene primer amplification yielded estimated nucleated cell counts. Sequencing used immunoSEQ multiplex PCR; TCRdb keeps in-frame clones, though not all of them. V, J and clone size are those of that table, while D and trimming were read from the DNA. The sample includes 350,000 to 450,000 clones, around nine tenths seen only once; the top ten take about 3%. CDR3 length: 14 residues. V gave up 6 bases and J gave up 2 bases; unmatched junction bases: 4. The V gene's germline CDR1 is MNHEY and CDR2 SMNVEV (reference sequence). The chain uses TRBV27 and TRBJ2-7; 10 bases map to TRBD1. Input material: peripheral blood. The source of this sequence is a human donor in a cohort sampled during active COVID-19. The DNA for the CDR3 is TGTGCCAGCAGACGACAGGGGGCTCCCTACGAGCAGTACTTC. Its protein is CASRRQGAPYEQYF.